The present entry profiles one T cell receptor (beta chain) with its context. Sequencing was performed with immunoSEQ multiplex PCR; in TCRdb, only in-frame clones are kept and a portion is missing. The data show about 10,000 clones, roughly 60% seen once. The sample originates from a study of tissue T cells after allogeneic stem cell transplantation. The CDR3 consists of 11 residues. Trimming shortened V by 5 bases and J by 5 bases, and 4 bases separated the two germline ends. Germline V lookup: CDR1 MDHEN, CDR2 SYDVKM. The receptor's source is a woman between 18 and 50 years old with breast cancer. V usage is TRBV28 and J usage is TRBJ2-1; D unresolved. This sample comprised tissue from the jejunum, obtained at autopsy. The CDR3 sequence: CASSRNNEQFF. The CDR3 DNA sequence: TGTGCCAGCAGTCGGAACAATGAGCAGTTCTTC. The variable domain in full, with the rest retrieved from reference TRBV28 and TRBJ2-1, is DVKVTQSSRYLVKRTGEKVFLECVQDMDHENMFWYRQDPGLGLRLIYFSYDVKMKEKGDIPEGYSVSREKKERFSLILESASTNQTSMYLCASSRNNEQFFGPGTRLTVL.